The clone carrying this T cell receptor beta chain showed up just a few times. What it binds is unknown. The sample is drawn from a study of a mutant IDH1 vaccine in newly diagnosed glioma. Study as a whole: Treated patients, about 62% male and roughly 40% female, averaged approximately 40 years of age.

Stated time point: week 35, safety follow-up. Doses of 300 ug of mutant IDH1 20-mer peptide were given with topical imiquimod. Sequenced by immunoSEQ multiplex PCR; TCRdb stores in-frame clones only, minus some. Of about 69,000 clones in the sample, about 88% were seen once. Study results and limitations: Pseudoprogression appeared independent of alterations in top peripheral clonotypes.

This CDR3 comprises 16 residues. Deletions cut 0 bases from V and 0 bases from J, with 9 bases between. CDR1 and CDR2 (germline): LGHNA, YNFKEQ. The TCR comes from a man younger than 40 with glioma. Sequencing was performed on PBMCs, taken from a glioma patient whose treatment included an IDH1 peptide vaccine. The rearrangement links TRBV4-2 to TRBJ2-1; D is undetermined. The CDR3 loop reads CASSQDIASSYNEQFF. CDR3 bases: TGTGCCAGCAGCCAAGATATAGCTTCCTCCTACAATGAGCAGTTCTTC.